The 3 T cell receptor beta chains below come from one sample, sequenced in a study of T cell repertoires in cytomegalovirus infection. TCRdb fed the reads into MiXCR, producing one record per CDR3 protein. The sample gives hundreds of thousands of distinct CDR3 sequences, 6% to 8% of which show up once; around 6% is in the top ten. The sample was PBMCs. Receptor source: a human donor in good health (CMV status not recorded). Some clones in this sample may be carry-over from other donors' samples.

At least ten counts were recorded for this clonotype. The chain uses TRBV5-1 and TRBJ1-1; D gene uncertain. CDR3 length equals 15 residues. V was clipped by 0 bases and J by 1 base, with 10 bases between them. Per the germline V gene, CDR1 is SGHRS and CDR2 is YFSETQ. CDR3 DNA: TGCGCCAGCAGCTTGGAGGAGGTGGGGAACACTGAAGCTTTCTTT. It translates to CASSLEEVGNTEAFF.

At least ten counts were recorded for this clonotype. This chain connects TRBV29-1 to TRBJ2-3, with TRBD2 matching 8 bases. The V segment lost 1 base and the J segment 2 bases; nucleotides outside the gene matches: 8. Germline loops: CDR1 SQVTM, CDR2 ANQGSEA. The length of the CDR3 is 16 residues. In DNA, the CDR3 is TGCAGCGTTGAAGTCCTACTAGCGGAGCTCACAGATACGCAGTATTTT. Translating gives CSVEVLLAELTDTQYF.

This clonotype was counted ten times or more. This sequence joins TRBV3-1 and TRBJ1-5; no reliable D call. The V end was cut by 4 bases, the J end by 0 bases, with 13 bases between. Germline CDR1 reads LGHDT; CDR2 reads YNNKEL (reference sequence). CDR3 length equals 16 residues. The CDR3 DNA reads TGTGCCAGCAGCCGCGGCCGGGGAGGTAGCAATCAGCCCCAGCATTTT. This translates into CASSRGRGGSNQPQHF.